This TCR beta chain stems from a study of early T cells in non-severe SARS-CoV-2 infection (dated by TCRdb to about 2021). Notes on the research overall: TCR sequencing used bulk RNA from unsorted whole blood, so alpha and beta chains could not be paired.

What the research found in general, with its limitations: VDJdb matching was skewed toward anti-spike CD8 responses, so virus-specific expansions were likely underestimated and private and CD4 specificities were missed.

Set within a cohort of healthcare workers in London, UK, this nested case-control study involved weekly PCR testing of nasopharyngeal swabs along with blood sampling. Healthcare workers were recruited between 23 and 31 March 2020, during the week of the UK lockdown, and were followed weekly for up to about 15 weeks. Ten or more counts support this clonotype. The antigen it recognizes is unknown. The sample holds no much larger clone one base away, and base qualities are not on file. The library relied on 5' RACE. The sample was run on a NextSeq 500. In the TCR library protocol, unique molecular identifiers were attached to individual cDNA molecules to correct for PCR bias and sequencing error. Both TCR alpha and beta chains were sequenced, and tight co-correlation was observed between alpha and beta sequence abundances in each sample. The original pipeline was this. Decombinator V4 was used to annotate the V gene, J gene and CDR3 of the TCR sequences. TCRs were defined as expanded if a significant change between any two time points was detected under a Poisson model with p below 0.0001. Abundances of TCRs were expressed as counts per million after normalisation to the total number of TCRs sequenced in each sample. MAIT TCRs were defined by TRAV1-2 paired with TRAJ12, TRAJ20 or TRAJ33, and iNKT TCRs by TRAV10 paired with TRAJ18. VDJdb, accessed on 1 November 2021, was searched for TCRs annotated for CMV, EBV and SARS-CoV-2, and TCRs annotated for more than one antigen were excluded. The public reads were reprocessed in TCRdb via fastp at Q25 and MiXCR, keeping in-frame beta chains. Under each unique CDR3 protein, matching rows form one entry showing the most common genes and DNA. Here the V and J calls rest on TCRdb's processing, not on the authors' analysis. The sample includes tens of thousands of distinct CDR3 sequences, with roughly 5.7% observed a single time. The biggest ten clones account for about 20% of the sample.

As encoded in the germline V gene (reference sequence), CDR1 is PRHDT while CDR2 is FYEKMQ. CDR3 length: 14 amino acids, cysteine to phenylalanine. Of the read, only the CDR3 DNA is kept; its 42 bases are in frame from base 1. V is clipped by 5 bases and J by 10 bases, and the sequence between their germline boundaries is 17 bases long. Sequencing was done on a sample of whole blood. This TCR derives from an adult who was a healthcare worker with PCR-confirmed SARS-CoV-2 infection or an uninfected control (not recorded which). In this chain, TRBV13 is recombined with TRBJ1-4; TRBD1 could be the D gene, as 5 bases match. CDR3 loop: CASSRGTDVGKLFF. The nucleotides read TGTGCCAGCAGCCGAGGGACGGATGTCGGAAAACTGTTTTTT.